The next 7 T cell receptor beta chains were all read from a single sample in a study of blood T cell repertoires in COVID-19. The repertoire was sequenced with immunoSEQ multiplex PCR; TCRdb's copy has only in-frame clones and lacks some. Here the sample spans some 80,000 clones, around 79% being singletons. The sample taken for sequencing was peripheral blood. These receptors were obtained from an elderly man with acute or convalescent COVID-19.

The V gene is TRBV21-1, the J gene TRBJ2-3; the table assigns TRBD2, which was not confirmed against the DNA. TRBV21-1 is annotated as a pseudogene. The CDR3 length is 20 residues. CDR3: CASRRTWTSGGVGSTDTQYF. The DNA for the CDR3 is TGTGCCAGCAGGAGAACCTGGACTAGCGGGGGAGTAGGAAGCACAGATACGCAGTATTTT.

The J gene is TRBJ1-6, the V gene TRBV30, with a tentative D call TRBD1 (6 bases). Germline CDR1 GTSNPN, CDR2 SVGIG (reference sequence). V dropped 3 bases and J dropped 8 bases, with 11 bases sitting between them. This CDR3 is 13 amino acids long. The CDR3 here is CAWSTGWDSPLHF. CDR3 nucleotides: TGTGCCTGGAGCACAGGGTGGGATTCACCCCTCCACTTT.

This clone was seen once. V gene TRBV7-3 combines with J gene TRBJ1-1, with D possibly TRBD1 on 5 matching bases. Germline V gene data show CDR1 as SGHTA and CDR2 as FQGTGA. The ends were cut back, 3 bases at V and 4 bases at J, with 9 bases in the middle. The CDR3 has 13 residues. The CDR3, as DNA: TGTGCCAGCAGCTTCGGGGGTGCCACTGAAGCTTTCTTT. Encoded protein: CASSFGGATEAFF. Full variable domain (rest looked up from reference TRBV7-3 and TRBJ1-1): GAGVSQTPSNKVTEKGKYVELRCDPISGHTALYWYRQSLGQGPEFLIYFQGTGAADDSGLPNDRFFAVRPEGSVSTLKIQRTERGDSAVYLCASSFGGATEAFFGQGTRLTVV.

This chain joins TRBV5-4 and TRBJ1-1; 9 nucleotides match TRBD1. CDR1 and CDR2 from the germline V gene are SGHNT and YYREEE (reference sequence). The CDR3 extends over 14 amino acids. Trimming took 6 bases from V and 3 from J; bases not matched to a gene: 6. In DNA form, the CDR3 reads TGTGCCAGCAACAAGGGACAGGGAGACACTGAAGCTTTCTTT. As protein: CASNKGQGDTEAFF.

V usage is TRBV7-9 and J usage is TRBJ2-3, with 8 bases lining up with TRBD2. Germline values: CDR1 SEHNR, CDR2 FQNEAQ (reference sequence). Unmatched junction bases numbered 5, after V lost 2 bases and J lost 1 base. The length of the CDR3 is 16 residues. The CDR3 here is CASSLSGTRRTDTQYF. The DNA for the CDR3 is TGTGCCAGCAGCTTAAGTGGGACTAGGCGCACAGATACGCAGTATTTT.

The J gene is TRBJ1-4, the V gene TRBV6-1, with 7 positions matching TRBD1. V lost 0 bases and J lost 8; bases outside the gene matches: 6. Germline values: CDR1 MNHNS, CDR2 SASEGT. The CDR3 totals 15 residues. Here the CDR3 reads CASSEAGGKEEKLFF. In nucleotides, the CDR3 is TGTGCCAGCAGTGAAGCAGGGGGCAAAGAAGAAAAACTGTTTTTT.

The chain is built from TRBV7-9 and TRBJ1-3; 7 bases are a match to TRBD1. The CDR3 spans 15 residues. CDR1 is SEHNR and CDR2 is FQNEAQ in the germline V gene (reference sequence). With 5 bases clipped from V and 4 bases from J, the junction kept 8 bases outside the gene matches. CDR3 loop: CASSLMTGIGNTIYF. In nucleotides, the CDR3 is TGTGCCAGCAGCCTAATGACAGGGATCGGAAACACCATATATTTT. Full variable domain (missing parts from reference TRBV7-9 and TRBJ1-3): DTGVSQNPRHKITKRGQNVTFRCDPISEHNRLYWYRQTLGQGPEFLTYFQNEAQLEKSRLLSDRFSAERPKGSFSTLEIQRTEQGDSAMYLCASSLMTGIGNTIYFGEGSWLTVV.